This T cell receptor (beta chain) was profiled in a study of blood T cell repertoires in COVID-19. For the study at large: Whether acute or convalescent, the COVID-19 samples came from the United States, Italy and Spain. T cells, B-cell-depleted T cells, or PBMCs provided the cDNA or gDNA that served as material.

The sample holds one count of this clone. As processed by the authors: It was from reference gene primer amplification that nucleated cell counts were estimated. Here immunoSEQ multiplex PCR was the method, and the copy in TCRdb shows in-frame clones only, minus some. V and J calls and clone size follow that table, whereas D and trimming were derived from the DNA. This table holds fewer than 300,000 clones, around 85% found once. Sequencing was performed on peripheral blood. The receptor was derived from a man aged 50 or older with active or convalescent COVID-19.

Here the CDR3 reads CASSPQGTGNTGELFF. The CDR3 nucleotides are TGTGCCAGCAGCCCCCAGGGGACAGGCAACACCGGGGAGCTGTTTTTT. The chain has TRBV7-3 and TRBJ2-2, with 8 bases identical to TRBD1. The CDR3 consists of 16 residues. J lost 2 bases, V lost 5 bases, and 7 bases had no gene match. The V gene's germline CDR1 is SGHTA and CDR2 FQGTGA.